This TCR beta chain was documented in a study of shared T cell receptors in the human thymus. The method was immunoSEQ multiplex PCR; TCRdb's version includes in-frame clones alone and lacks a portion of them. The sample has hundreds of thousands of clones, approximately 87% seen once. The sample holds one count of this clone. This CDR3 spans 13 amino acids. V lost 6 bases, J lost 3 bases, and 2 bases stayed unmatched. Per the germline V gene, CDR1 is MNHEY and CDR2 is SVGAGI. The sample was also reused in another study, on human thymus T cells. As reported in that work: Those donating were healthy Finnish infants in corrective surgery for congenital heart defects. Resections were taken during corrective heart surgery, and the thymus tissue came from these.

Sequencing used thymocytes. This TCR was sampled from a boy under two years old with a congenital heart defect. The rearrangement links TRBV6-5 to TRBJ1-3; 7 bases fit TRBD1. CDR3 loop: CASRGGGGNTIYF. CDR3 coding DNA: TGTGCCAGCAGAGGGGGCGGTGGAAACACCATATATTTT.